The clone carrying this T cell receptor beta chain was detected many times. Its antigen is currently unknown. This sample is drawn from a study of identical twins. Template switching introduced a universal primer site, and the cDNA bore unique molecular identifiers. MiXCR, run by TCRdb on the 5' RACE reads, gives a single entry per CDR3 protein. This sample yields around 1.7 million distinct CDR3 sequences, of which about 30% are seen a single time; around 0.25% belongs to the top ten. The V gene lost 6 bases and the J gene lost 0 bases, with 12 bases spanning the gap. Per germline, CDR1 SNHLY and CDR2 FYNNEI. The CDR3 extends over 15 amino acids. Overall study findings and caveats: Fewer insertions were carried by abundant cord blood beta clonotypes, but none was seen in memory repertoires. Among beta out-of-frame sequences, excess sharing between twins appeared weaker.

The gene calls are TRBV2 and TRBJ2-1, with D tentatively TRBD1 (6 bases). The sample consisted of cord blood. This clonotype was sampled from a newborn girl in good health. The CDR3 is CASRRQDLSYNEQFF. CDR3 nucleotides: TGTGCCAGCAGGCGACAGGACCTCTCCTACAATGAGCAGTTCTTC.